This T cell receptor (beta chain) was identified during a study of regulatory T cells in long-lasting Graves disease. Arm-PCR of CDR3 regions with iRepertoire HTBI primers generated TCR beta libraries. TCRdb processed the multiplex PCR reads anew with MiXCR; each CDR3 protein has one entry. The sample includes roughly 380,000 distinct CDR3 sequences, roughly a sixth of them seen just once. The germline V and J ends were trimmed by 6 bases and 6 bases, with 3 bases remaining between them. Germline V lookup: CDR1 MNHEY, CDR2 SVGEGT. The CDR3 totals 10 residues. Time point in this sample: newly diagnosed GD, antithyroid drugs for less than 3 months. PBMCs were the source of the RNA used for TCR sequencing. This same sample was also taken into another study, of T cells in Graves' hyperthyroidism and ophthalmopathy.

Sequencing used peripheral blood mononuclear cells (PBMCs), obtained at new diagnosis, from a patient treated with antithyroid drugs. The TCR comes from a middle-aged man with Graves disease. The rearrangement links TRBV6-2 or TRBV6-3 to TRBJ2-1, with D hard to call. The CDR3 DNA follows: TGTGCCAGCAGCATCAATGAGCAGTTCTTC. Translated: CASSINEQFF.